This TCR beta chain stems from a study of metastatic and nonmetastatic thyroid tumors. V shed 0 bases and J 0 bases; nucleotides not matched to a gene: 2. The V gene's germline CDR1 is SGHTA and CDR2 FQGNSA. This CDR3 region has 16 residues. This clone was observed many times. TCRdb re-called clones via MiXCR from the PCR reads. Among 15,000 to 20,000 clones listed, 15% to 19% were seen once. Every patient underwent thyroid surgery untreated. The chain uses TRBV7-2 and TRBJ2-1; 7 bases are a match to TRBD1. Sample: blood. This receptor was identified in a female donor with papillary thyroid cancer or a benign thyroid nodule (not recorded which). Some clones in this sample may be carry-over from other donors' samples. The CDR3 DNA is TGTGCCAGCAGCTTAGCGGGGACAGACTCCTACAATGAGCAGTTCTTC. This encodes CASSLAGTDSYNEQFF.